This is a list of T cell receptor beta chains from one sample in a study of shared clonotypes between healthy human individuals. Clones were read by immunoSEQ multiplex PCR, and TCRdb kept only the in-frame ones, dropping some. The sample includes over 850,000 clones, approximately 80% of them seen just once. Sequencing input: memory CD4+ T cells from PBMCs. The receptor set was obtained from a man aged 18-30 years in good health. Some clones in this sample may be carry-over from other donors' samples. Each CDR3 is given with its conserved first and last residue. A D gene is named only where the DNA matches it firmly. Some rows mark clone size as missing; the rest say once, few, many or name a class of expanded clone.

D gene | J gene | V gene | clone size | CDR3 DNA | CDR3 protein
- | TRBJ2-7 | TRBV4-3 | - | TGCGCCAGCAGCCAAGGGTGGGGGACCCAATCGTACTACGAGCAGTACTTC | CASSQGWGTQSYYEQYF
- | TRBJ2-2 | TRBV7-2 | - | TGTGCCAGCAGCACCCAGGGCGCCGGGGAGCTGTTTTTT | CASSTQGAGELFF
TRBD1 | TRBJ2-7 | TRBV15 | - | TGTGCCACCAGCAGAGCCCATGGACAGGCCGCCTACGAGCAGTACTTC | CATSRAHGQAAYEQYF
- | TRBJ1-1 | TRBV4-2 | - | TGTGCCAGCAGCCAAGGCACAGGGATAAGGGGTAGCACTGAAGCTTTCTTT | CASSQGTGIRGSTEAFF
- | TRBJ1-2 | TRBV30 | few | TGTGCCTGGAGTGCCCAGAGTTTGGTTGGCTACACCTTC | CAWSAQSLVGYTF
- | TRBJ1-1 | TRBV6-5 | - | TGTGCCAGCAGTTACTCGGCGTACACTGAAGCTTTCTTT | CASSYSAYTEAFF
- | TRBJ2-3 | TRBV6-1 | - | TGTGCCAGCAGTGCTATCTTAGATACGCAGTATTTT | CASSAILDTQYF
- | TRBJ2-7 | TRBV5-5 | - | TGTGCCAGCAGAGGACAGTCTGACTCCTACGAGCAGTACTTC | CASRGQSDSYEQYF
- | TRBJ2-5 | TRBV5-1 | - | TGCGCCAGCAGCTTGGCCGGGACTTCTCAAGAGACCCAGTACTTC | CASSLAGTSQETQYF
TRBD1 | TRBJ2-1 | TRBV11-3 | once | TGTGCCAGCAGCCCACGGGACAGGGACAATGAGCAGTTCTTC | CASSPRDRDNEQFF
- | TRBJ2-4 | TRBV4-2 | - | TGTGCCAGCAGCCAAGATGATAATGGACACCGGGGAAACATTCAGTACTTC | CASSQDDNGHRGNIQYF
- | TRBJ2-1 | TRBV7-2 | - | TGTGCCAGCAGCCCGCGCCGGGACTTCGGTCCTGAGCAGTTCTTC | CASSPRRDFGPEQFF
- | TRBJ2-5 | TRBV7-9 | - | TGTGCCAGCAGAGCAGAAGAGACCCAGTACTTC | CASRAEETQYF
- | TRBJ2-7 | TRBV2 | - | TGTGCCAGCAGCCGTCCGGGGAGCTACGAGCAGTACTTC | CASSRPGSYEQYF
TRBD2 | TRBJ2-2 | TRBV9 | - | TGTGCCAGCAGCGTAGGACTAGCGGGCACCGGGGAGCTGTTTTTT | CASSVGLAGTGELFF
- | TRBJ2-7 | TRBV7-8 | - | TGTGCCAGCAGCTTAGGTAGGGACCCCCTCTACGAGCAGTACTTC | CASSLGRDPLYEQYF
- | TRBJ1-3 | TRBV5-4 | - | TGTGCCAGCAGCTCGAGGGACTCTGGAAACACCATATATTTT | CASSSRDSGNTIYF
- | TRBJ2-7 | TRBV9 | - | TGTGCCAGCAGCCCAGGGGACGGTGAGCAGTACTTC | CASSPGDGEQYF
TRBD1 | TRBJ2-1 | TRBV5-1 | - | TGCGCCAGCAGCTTGGCCGGAGGCTCCGGGACAGGGGGCAGGAATGAGCAGTTCTTC | CASSLAGGSGTGGRNEQFF
- | TRBJ2-3 | TRBV19 | - | TGTGCCAGTAGTATAGGGGCGAGAGATACGCAGTATTTT | CASSIGARDTQYF
TRBD1 | TRBJ2-2 | TRBV18 | - | TGTGCCAGCTCACAGACAGGGGCCACCGGGGAGCTGTTTTTT | CASSQTGATGELFF
- | TRBJ2-1 | TRBV19 | - | TGTGCCAGTAGTATATGGTCGGGAACCAATGAGCAGTTCTTC | CASSIWSGTNEQFF
- | TRBJ2-1 | TRBV7-3 | - | TGTGCCAGCAGCTTAAACGCACTCCCCTTAGCTAGTGAGCAGTTCTTC | CASSLNALPLASEQFF
- | TRBJ1-1 | TRBV25-1 | few | TGTGCCAGCAGGAGATTCGCTGAAGCTTTCTTT | CASRRFAEAFF
- | TRBJ2-3 | TRBV5-5 | few | TGTGCCAGCACCCAGGAGGGGGGGATCCCAGATACGCAGTATTTT | CASTQEGGIPDTQYF
- | TRBJ2-3 | TRBV18 | - | TGTGCCAGCGCCGCTGGGTCGCCGGATACGCAGTATTTT | CASAAGSPDTQYF
- | TRBJ1-2 | TRBV7-3 | - | TGTGCCAGCAGCGCGGACCGAAACTATGGCTACACCTTC | CASSADRNYGYTF
TRBD2 | TRBJ2-7 | TRBV2 | - | TGTGCCAGCAGTGAGCGGTTAGCGGGAGCCGAGCAGTACTTC | CASSERLAGAEQYF
- | TRBJ2-7 | TRBV7-2 | many | TGTGCCAGCAGCTCGACACACTCCTACGAGCAGTACTTC | CASSSTHSYEQYF
- | TRBJ1-2 | TRBV28 | - | TGTGCCAGCACTCCAGGCTATGGCTACACCTTC | CASTPGYGYTF
- | TRBJ2-2 | TRBV9 | - | TGTGCCAGCAGCCCCCGGAGATGGGGGGAAGAAACCGGGGAGCTGTTTTTT | CASSPRRWGEETGELFF
- | TRBJ2-3 | TRBV7-9 | - | TGTGCCAGCAGCCGTGCAGGCGGGGATACGCAGTATTTT | CASSRAGGDTQYF
TRBD2 | TRBJ2-1 | TRBV5-6 | - | TGTGCCAGCAGCAGGACTAGTCATGAGCAGTTCTTC | CASSRTSHEQFF
TRBD2 | TRBJ2-6 | TRBV4-1 | - | TGCGCCAGCAGCCAACCTAGCGGGAGGGCCTCTGGGGCCAACGTCCTGACTTTC | CASSQPSGRASGANVLTF
TRBD1 | TRBJ1-1 | TRBV4-1 | few | TGCGCCAGCAGCCTGGGGACAGGCAGAGACACTGAAGCTTTCTTT | CASSLGTGRDTEAFF
- | TRBJ2-7 | TRBV20-1 | - | TGCAGTGTCCTTGCGGCGCTCGAGCAGTACTTC | CSVLAALEQYF
- | TRBJ2-7 | TRBV6-6 | - | TGTGCCAGCAGTTACAGGCAGTCCCACGAGCAGTACTTC | CASSYRQSHEQYF
TRBD2 | TRBJ2-7 | TRBV4-2 | - | TGTGCCAGCAGCCAAGGTGGACTTCCGGGACTAGCGGGAGGGCCCTACGAGCAGTACTTC | CASSQGGLPGLAGGPYEQYF
- | TRBJ1-2 | TRBV28 | - | TGTGCCAGCAGCCTCCAGTCTCCGGTTGGCTACACCTTC | CASSLQSPVGYTF
TRBD2 | TRBJ2-3 | TRBV27 | few | TGTGCCAGCAGGATGCTAGCGGGCGGCAGCACAGATACGCAGTATTTT | CASRMLAGGSTDTQYF
TRBD1 | TRBJ2-4 | TRBV6-6 | - | TGTGCCAGCAGAGACGGACAGGGGAACATTCAGTACTTC | CASRDGQGNIQYF
- | TRBJ2-7 | TRBV6-1 | - | TGTGCCAGCAGTGATGTGGGGGGGGCGGTTAGCGAGCAGTACTTC | CASSDVGGAVSEQYF
TRBD2 | TRBJ2-1 | TRBV7-9 | - | TGTGCCAGCAGCCTCCTAGCGGGAGTCCGATACAATGAGCAGTTCTTC | CASSLLAGVRYNEQFF
- | TRBJ2-5 | TRBV11-3 | - | TGTGCCAGCAGCCCTCGGACGGACGGTGAGACCCAGTACTTC | CASSPRTDGETQYF
- | TRBJ1-2 | TRBV28 | few | TGTGCCAGCAGTGGGGTCCGCGGCTACACCTTC | CASSGVRGYTF
TRBD1 | TRBJ2-1 | TRBV7-3 | many | TGTGCCAGCAGCCCGGGCTCAGGACAGGGAAATGAGCAGTTCTTC | CASSPGSGQGNEQFF
- | TRBJ2-2 | TRBV5-1 | few | TGCGCCAGCAGCTTTATAACAGGGCGGGCCGGGGAGCTGTTTTTT | CASSFITGRAGELFF
TRBD1 | TRBJ1-1 | TRBV5-5 | - | TGTGCCAGCAGCCCGATGACAGGGCGGGAAGCTTTCTTT | CASSPMTGREAFF
TRBD2 | TRBJ2-7 | TRBV28 | - | TGTGCCAGCAGTTCCCGGACTAGGGAGCAGTACTTC | CASSSRTREQYF
- | TRBJ1-1 | TRBV29-1 | once | TGCAGCGCTCGAGGCGCCGCGGGCACTGAAGCTTTCTTT | CSARGAAGTEAFF